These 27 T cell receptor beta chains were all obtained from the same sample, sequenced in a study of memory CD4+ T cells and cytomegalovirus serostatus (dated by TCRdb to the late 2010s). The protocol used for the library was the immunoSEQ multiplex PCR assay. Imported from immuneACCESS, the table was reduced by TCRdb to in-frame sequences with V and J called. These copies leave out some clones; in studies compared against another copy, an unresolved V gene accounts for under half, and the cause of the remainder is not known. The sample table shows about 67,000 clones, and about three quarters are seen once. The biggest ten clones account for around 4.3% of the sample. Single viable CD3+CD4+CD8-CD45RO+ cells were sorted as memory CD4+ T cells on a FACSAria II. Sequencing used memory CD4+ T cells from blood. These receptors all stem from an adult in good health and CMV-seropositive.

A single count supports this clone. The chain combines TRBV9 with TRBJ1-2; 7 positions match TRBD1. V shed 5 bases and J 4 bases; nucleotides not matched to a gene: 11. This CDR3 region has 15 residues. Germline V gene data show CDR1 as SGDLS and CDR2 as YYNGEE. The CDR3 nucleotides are TGTGCCAGCAGTGCACGAGGGGGCGCGGGCTATGGCTACACCTTC. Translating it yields CASSARGGAGYGYTF.

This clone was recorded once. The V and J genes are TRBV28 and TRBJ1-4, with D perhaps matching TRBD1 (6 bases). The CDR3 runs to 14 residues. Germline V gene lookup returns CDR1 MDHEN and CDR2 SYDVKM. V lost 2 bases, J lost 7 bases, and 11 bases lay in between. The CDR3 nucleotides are TGTGCCAGCAGTTTAATGGGGGCTCGTGAAAAACTGTTTTTT. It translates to CASSLMGAREKLFF.

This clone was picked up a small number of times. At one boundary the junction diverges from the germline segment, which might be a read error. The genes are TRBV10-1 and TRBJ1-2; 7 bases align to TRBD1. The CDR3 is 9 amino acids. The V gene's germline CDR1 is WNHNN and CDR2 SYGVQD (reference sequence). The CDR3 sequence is CASSEGDRF. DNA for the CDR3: TGCGCCAGCAGTGAGGGGGACAGATTC.

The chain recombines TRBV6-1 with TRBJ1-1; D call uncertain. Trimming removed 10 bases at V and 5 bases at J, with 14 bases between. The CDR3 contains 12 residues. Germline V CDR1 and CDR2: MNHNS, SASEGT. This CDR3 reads CATASSGTEAFF. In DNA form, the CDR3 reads TGTGCCACCGCTTCTAGTGGGACTGAAGCTTTCTTT.

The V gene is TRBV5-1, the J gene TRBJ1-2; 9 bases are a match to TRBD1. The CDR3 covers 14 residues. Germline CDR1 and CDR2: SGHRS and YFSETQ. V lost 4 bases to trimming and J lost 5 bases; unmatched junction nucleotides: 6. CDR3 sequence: CASSTGQGFYGYTF. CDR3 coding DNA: TGCGCCAGCAGCACCGGACAGGGGTTTTATGGCTACACCTTC.

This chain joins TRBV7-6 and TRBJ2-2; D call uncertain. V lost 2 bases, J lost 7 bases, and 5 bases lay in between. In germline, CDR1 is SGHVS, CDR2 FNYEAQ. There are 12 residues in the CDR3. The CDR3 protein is CASSLKNGELFF. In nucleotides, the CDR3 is TGTGCCAGCAGCTTAAAGAACGGGGAGCTGTTTTTT.

The CDR3 DNA is TGTGCCAGCAGCGTAAGACAGGACAGCTCTGGAAACACCATATATTTT. This codes for CASSVRQDSSGNTIYF. J is TRBJ1-3 and V is TRBV9; D perhaps matches TRBD1 (6 bases). Germline CDR1 is SGDLS and CDR2 is YYNGEE. The V end lost 1 base, the J end lost 0 bases, and 11 bases lay between the germline ends. CDR3 length: 16 residues.

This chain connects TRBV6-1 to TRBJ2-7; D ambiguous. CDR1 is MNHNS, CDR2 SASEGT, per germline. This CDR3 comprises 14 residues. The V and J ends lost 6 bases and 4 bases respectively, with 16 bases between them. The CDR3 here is CASRVGQDRYEQYF. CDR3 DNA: TGTGCCAGCAGAGTTGGTCAGGATAGATACGAGCAGTACTTC.

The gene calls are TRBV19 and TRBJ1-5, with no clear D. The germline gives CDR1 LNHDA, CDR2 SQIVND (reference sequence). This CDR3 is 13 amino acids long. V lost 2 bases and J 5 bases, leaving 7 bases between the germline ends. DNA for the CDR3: TGTGCCAGTAGTATAACGAGGGATCAGCCCCAGCATTTT. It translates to CASSITRDQPQHF.

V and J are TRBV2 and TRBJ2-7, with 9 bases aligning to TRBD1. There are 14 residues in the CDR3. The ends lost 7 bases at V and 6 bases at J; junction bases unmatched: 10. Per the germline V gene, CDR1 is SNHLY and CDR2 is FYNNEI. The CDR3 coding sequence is TGTGCCAGCATAAGGGACAGGGAGGTCCCCGAGCAGTACTTC. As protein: CASIRDREVPEQYF.

In DNA, the CDR3 is TGTGCCAGCAGGGGATTTCGACCTGAAGCTTTCTTT. It yields the protein CASRGFRPEAFF. J is TRBJ1-1 and V is TRBV28; D ambiguous. This CDR3 comprises 12 residues. V lost 6 bases and J 6 bases, leaving 11 bases between the germline ends. The germline V gene encodes CDR1 MDHEN and CDR2 SYDVKM.

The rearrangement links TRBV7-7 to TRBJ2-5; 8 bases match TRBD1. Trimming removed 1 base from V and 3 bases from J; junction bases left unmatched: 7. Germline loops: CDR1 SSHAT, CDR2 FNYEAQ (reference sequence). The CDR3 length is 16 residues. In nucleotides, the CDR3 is TGTGCCAGCAGCTTAGGGGTGGACAGGGCGAAAGAGACCCAGTACTTC. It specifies CASSLGVDRAKETQYF. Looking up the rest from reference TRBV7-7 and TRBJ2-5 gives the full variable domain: GAGVSQSPRYKVTKRGQDVTLRCDPISSHATLYWYQQALGQGPEFLTYFNYEAQPDKSGLPSDRFSAERPEGSISTLTIQRTEQRDSAMYRCASSLGVDRAKETQYFGPGTRLLVL.

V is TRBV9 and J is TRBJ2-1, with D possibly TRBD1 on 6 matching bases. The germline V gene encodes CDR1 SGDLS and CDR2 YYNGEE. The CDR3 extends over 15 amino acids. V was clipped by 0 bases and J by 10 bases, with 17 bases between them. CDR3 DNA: TGTGCCAGCAGCGTAGAACGGGACACAACTAGGGAGCAGTTCTTC. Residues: CASSVERDTTREQFF.

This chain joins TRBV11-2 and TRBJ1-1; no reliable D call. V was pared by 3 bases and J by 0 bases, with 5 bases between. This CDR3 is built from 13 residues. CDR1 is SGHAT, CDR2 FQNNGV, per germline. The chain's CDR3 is CASSFRLNTEAFF. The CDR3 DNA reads TGTGCCAGCAGCTTCCGCCTGAACACTGAAGCTTTCTTT.

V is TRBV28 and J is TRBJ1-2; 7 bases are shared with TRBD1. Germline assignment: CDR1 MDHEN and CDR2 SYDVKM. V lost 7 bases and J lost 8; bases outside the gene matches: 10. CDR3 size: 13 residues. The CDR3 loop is CASTPDRVRGYTF. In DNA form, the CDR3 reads TGTGCCAGCACCCCAGACAGGGTAAGGGGCTACACCTTC.

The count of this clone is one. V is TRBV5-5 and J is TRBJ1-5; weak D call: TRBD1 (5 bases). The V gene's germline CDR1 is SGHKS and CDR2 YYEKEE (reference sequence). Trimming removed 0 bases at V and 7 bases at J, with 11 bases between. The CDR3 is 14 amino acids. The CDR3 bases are TGTGCCAGCAGCTTGGGTACGCAGGGACAGCCCCAGCATTTT. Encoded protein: CASSLGTQGQPQHF.

The CDR3 region has the DNA TGTGCCAGCAGCCCTAACAGGGACCAAGAGACCCAGTACTTC. Residues: CASSPNRDQETQYF. The J gene is TRBJ2-5, the V gene TRBV7-3; D may be TRBD1 (6 bases). The CDR3 contains 14 residues. The V end was cut by 5 bases, the J end by 0 bases, with 10 bases between. Germline V gene data show CDR1 as SGHTA and CDR2 as FQGTGA.

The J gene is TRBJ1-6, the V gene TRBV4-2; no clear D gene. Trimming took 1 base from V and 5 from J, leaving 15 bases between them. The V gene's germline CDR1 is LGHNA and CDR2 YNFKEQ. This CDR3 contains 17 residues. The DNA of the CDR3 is TGTGCCAGCAGCCAAGTCCGGGCCATCTATAATAATTCACCCCTCCACTTT. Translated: CASSQVRAIYNNSPLHF.

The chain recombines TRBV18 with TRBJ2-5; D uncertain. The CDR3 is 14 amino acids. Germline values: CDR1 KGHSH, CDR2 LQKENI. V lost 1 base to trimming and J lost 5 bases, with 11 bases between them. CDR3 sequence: CASSPLIGRETQYF. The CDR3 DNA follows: TGTGCCAGCTCACCACTTATAGGTCGGGAGACCCAGTACTTC.

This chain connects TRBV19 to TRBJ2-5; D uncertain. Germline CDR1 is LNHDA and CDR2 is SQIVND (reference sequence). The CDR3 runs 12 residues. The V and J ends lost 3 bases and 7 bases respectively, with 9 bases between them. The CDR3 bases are TGTGCCAGTAGTATTGACCGAGGGACCCAGTACTTC. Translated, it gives CASSIDRGTQYF.

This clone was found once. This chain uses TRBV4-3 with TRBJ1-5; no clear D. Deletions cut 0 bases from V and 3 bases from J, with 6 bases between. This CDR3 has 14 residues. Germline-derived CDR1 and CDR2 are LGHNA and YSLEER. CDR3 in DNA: TGCGCCAGCAGCCAAGAGCGCGCCAATCAGCCCCAGCATTTT. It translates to CASSQERANQPQHF.

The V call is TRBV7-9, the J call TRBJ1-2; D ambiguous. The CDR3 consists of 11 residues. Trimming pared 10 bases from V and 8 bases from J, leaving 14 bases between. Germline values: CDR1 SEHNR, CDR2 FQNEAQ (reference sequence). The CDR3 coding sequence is TGTGCCACCGAGCGGGGTGCGGGCTACACCTTC. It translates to CATERGAGYTF.

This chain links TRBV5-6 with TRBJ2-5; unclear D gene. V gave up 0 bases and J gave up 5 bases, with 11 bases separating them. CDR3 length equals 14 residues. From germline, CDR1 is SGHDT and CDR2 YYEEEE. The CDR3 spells CASSLAWQRETQYF. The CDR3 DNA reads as TGTGCCAGCAGCTTGGCCTGGCAGAGGGAGACCCAGTACTTC.

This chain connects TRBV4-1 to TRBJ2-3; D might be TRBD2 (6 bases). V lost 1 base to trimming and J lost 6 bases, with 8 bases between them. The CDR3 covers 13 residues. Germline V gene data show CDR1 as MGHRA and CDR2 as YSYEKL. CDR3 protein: CASSQGTMDTQYF. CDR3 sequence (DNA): TGCGCCAGCAGCCAAGGGACTATGGATACGCAGTATTTT.

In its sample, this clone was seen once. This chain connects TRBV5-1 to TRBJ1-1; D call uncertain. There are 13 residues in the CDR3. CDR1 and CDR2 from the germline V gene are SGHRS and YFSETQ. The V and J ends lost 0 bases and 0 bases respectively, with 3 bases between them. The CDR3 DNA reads TGCGCCAGCAGCTTGGGGGTGAACACTGAAGCTTTCTTT. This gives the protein CASSLGVNTEAFF.

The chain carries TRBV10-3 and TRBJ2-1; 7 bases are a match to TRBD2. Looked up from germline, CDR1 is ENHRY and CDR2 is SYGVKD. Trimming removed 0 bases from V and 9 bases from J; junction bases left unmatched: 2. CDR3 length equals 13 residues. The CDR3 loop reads CAISESGLIEQFF. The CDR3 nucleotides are TGTGCCATCAGTGAGTCGGGACTAATTGAGCAGTTCTTC.

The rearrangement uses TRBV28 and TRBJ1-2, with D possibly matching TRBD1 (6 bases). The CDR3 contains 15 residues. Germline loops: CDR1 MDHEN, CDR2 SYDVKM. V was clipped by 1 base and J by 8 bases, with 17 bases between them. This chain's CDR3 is CASSLFSPGAGGYTF. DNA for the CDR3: TGTGCCAGCAGTTTATTTTCACCAGGGGCGGGAGGCTACACCTTC.